This T cell receptor (beta chain) was captured by sequencing in a study of cytomegalovirus exposure and HLA in healthy donors. Study-wide points: The study carried out a later analysis of TCR beta sequences. It associated approximately 17,000 of them with specific HLA alleles at a false discovery rate of 0.05.

As concerns this clone: Its specificity is unknown.

The V end was cut by 6 bases, the J end by 7 bases, with 18 bases between. Germline V gene lookup returns CDR1 MNHNS and CDR2 SASEGT. The CDR3 contains 15 residues. The PCR ran on 60 Vbeta and 13 Jbeta primers. As originally analysed: Later, tens of millions of unique TCR beta chains were counted in an analysis, and some 10 million of them were shared. Profiled with immunoSEQ multiplex PCR; TCRdb holds only in-frame clones, not every one. The D gene and trimming were derived from the DNA, and the V and J assignments and clone size from that table. Its table lists 120,000 to 150,000 clones. The rearrangement links TRBV6-1 to TRBJ1-4; D is perhaps TRBD1 (5 bases). The sequence came from a woman under 30 in good health and CMV-seronegative. Sequencing was done on a sample of PBMCs. Here the CDR3 reads CASSTGGYEREKLFF. The DNA for the CDR3 is TGTGCCAGCAGCACTGGGGGGTATGAACGTGAAAAACTGTTTTTT.